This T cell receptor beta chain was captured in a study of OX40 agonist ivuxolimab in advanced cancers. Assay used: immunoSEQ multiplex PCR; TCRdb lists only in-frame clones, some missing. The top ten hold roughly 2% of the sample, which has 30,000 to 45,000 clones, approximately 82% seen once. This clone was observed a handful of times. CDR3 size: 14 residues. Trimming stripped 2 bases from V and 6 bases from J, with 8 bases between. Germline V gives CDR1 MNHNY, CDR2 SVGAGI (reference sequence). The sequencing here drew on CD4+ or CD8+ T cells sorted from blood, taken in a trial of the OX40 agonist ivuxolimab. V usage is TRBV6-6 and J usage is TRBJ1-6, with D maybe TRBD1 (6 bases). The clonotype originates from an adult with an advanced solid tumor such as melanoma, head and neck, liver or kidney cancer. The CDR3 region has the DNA TGTGCCAGCAGTTACCAGGGGCTTAATTCACCCCTCCACTTT. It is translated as CASSYQGLNSPLHF.